This T cell receptor (beta chain) was retrieved from a study of T cell changes during pregnancy in multiple sclerosis (dated 2019 in TCRdb). A note on the overall study: The study looked at changes in the T cell repertoire across pregnancy in women with multiple sclerosis.

Its CDR3 holds 17 amino acids, cysteine through phenylalanine. Left in the record is the CDR3 DNA by itself, 51 bases read in frame from the first base. The germline V and J ends show losses of 5 bases and 2 bases respectively, and no gene match explains 7 bases of the junction. The germline V gene encodes CDR1 SEHNR and CDR2 FQNEAQ (reference sequence). Libraries were built with the immunoSEQ multiplex PCR assay. Here the immuneACCESS table is served through TCRdb, limited to in-frame sequences with V and J called. Missing clones are a known gap in these copies; in checked studies unresolved V genes cover under half, and the rest lacks a known reason. This sample comprises 90,000 to 120,000 clones, 80% to 95% of them detected only once. Jointly, the top ten make up 0.78% of the sample. In the case of this clone: Its target antigen remains unknown. Base qualities are not provided; no much larger clone lies one nucleotide away.

Recombination connected TRBV7-9 to TRBJ1-4, and TRBD1 aligns with 11 junction nucleotides. The specimen was peripheral blood, collected in the third trimester of pregnancy. This TCR was recovered from a female donor in good health, enrolled as a control in a pregnancy study. This receptor carries the CDR3 CASSPGTGGTTNEKLFF. The nucleotide sequence is TGTGCCAGCAGCCCCGGGACAGGGGGAACGACTAATGAAAAACTGTTTTTT.